This paragraph reports one TCR beta chain. Its cognate antigen is unknown. The genomic DNA of each subset was split evenly across several immunoSEQ plates. Sequencing was performed with immunoSEQ multiplex PCR; in TCRdb, only in-frame clones are kept and a portion is missing. The sample consists of roughly 2.2 million clones, roughly 90% of them appearing once. This record comes from a study of shared clonotypes between healthy human individuals. Findings of the study overall: Owing to a small donor count, the genetic and exposure-history diversity represented was limited.

Sequenced material: naive CD4+ T cells from PBMCs. Subset given: CD45RA+ positively selected. The sequence came from a man aged 18 to 29 in good health. Some clones in this sample may be carry-over from other donors' samples.

CDR3: CASSLGGGNNQPQHF. The CDR3 bases are TGTGCCAGCAGCTTAGGAGGGGGGAACAATCAGCCCCAGCATTTT. The chain has TRBV7-2 and TRBJ1-5; D perhaps matches TRBD1 (6 bases). CDR1 SGHTA and CDR2 FQGNSA come from the germline V gene. V was clipped by 1 base and J by 3 bases, with 10 bases between them. The CDR3 is made up of 15 amino acids.